This entry lists 28 T cell receptor beta chains sequenced from one sample in a study of somatic mutations in cytotoxic T cells in rheumatoid arthritis. The repertoire was sequenced with immunoSEQ multiplex PCR; TCRdb's copy has only in-frame clones and lacks some. The data show approximately 14,000 clones, 70% to 80% seen once. Material: CD8+ T cells sorted from blood. The receptors stem from an adult with rheumatoid arthritis.

This clone has a handful of counts. The chain uses TRBV6-6 and TRBJ1-1; 7 positions agree with TRBD1. The CDR3 contains 13 residues. With V trimmed by 8 bases and J by 5 bases, 8 bases remained unmatched. Germline V gene data show CDR1 as MNHNY and CDR2 as SVGAGI (reference sequence). The CDR3 protein is CASGGTATTEAFF. DNA of the CDR3: TGTGCCAGCGGAGGGACAGCTACTACTGAAGCTTTCTTT.

V usage is TRBV19 and J usage is TRBJ2-7; maybe TRBD1 (5 bases). The CDR3 sequence is 15 residues long. V was pared by 1 base and J by 0 bases, with 10 bases between. The germline V gene has CDR1 LNHDA and CDR2 SQIVND (reference sequence). The chain's CDR3 is CASSIVAGLSYEQYF. CDR3 DNA: TGTGCCAGTAGTATAGTAGCAGGGCTCTCCTACGAGCAGTACTTC.

The chain links TRBV28 to TRBJ2-5; D uncertain. CDR1 MDHEN and CDR2 SYDVKM come from the germline V gene. V gave up 3 bases and J gave up 2 bases, with 13 bases separating them. This CDR3 contains 15 residues. CDR3 amino acids: CASSFADAEQETQYF. The CDR3 DNA sequence: TGTGCCAGCAGTTTTGCGGACGCCGAACAAGAGACCCAGTACTTC.

As concerns this clone: The junction departs from germline at one end; a sequencing error may be responsible. The chain links TRBV4-1 to TRBJ2-7; D is unresolved. The CDR3 runs 15 residues. Germline V gene sequence: CDR1 MGHRA, CDR2 YSYEKL. CDR3 protein: CASGQAMGPFYEQYF. CDR3 DNA: TGCGCCAGCGGCCAAGCAATGGGCCCATTCTACGAGCAGTACTTC.

The chain is built from TRBV14 and TRBJ2-3, with D perhaps TRBD1 (6 bases). CDR1 SGHDN and CDR2 FVKESK come from the germline V gene. The CDR3 runs to 15 residues. Trimming cost V 2 bases and J 4 bases, with 13 bases left between them. CDR3 nucleotide sequence: TGTGCCAGCAGCCAACTATCAGGGGCGGCAGATACGCAGTATTTT. It specifies CASSQLSGAADTQYF.

V gene TRBV9 combines with J gene TRBJ2-3, with TRBD2 as a possible D gene (7 bases). CDR1 and CDR2 (germline): SGDLS, YYNGEE. The germline V and J ends were trimmed by 0 bases and 2 bases, with 13 bases remaining between them. The CDR3 runs 16 residues. The chain's CDR3 is CASSVAGGATTDTQYF. DNA for the CDR3: TGTGCCAGCAGCGTAGCTGGGGGGGCGACCACAGATACGCAGTATTTT.

V usage is TRBV29-1 and J usage is TRBJ2-5; 8 nucleotides align to TRBD1. The J call may be in error: the DNA end matches TRBJ2-7 better. Germline lookup yields CDR1 SQVTM and CDR2 ANQGSEA. The CDR3 spans 14 residues. The chain's CDR3 is CRLGTGLSSYEQYF. The CDR3 region has the DNA TGCAGACTTGGGACAGGCCTGAGCTCCTACGAGCAGTACTTC.

This chain joins TRBV6-6 and TRBJ2-7, with D maybe TRBD2 (6 bases). Germline V gene lookup returns CDR1 MNHNY and CDR2 SVGAGI (reference sequence). Trimming removed 0 bases from V and 0 bases from J, with 9 bases in between. This CDR3 spans 15 amino acids. Written as DNA, the CDR3 is TGTGCCAGCAGTTACTCGGGGGACTCCTCCTACGAGCAGTACTTC. This sequence encodes CASSYSGDSSYEQYF.

The chain combines TRBV28 with TRBJ1-1; TRBD1 aligns across 7 bases. Trimming at V came to 3 bases and at J to 0 bases, leaving 1 base not matched to a gene. Germline lookup yields CDR1 MDHEN and CDR2 SYDVKM. This CDR3 contains 14 residues. DNA of the CDR3: TGTGCCAGCAGTTTCGGGACAGTGAACACTGAAGCTTTCTTT. It specifies CASSFGTVNTEAFF.

The chain joins TRBV27 to TRBJ1-3; maybe TRBD1 (5 bases). The germline gives CDR1 MNHEY, CDR2 SMNVEV (reference sequence). This CDR3 spans 15 amino acids. Trimming cost V 3 bases and J 1 base, with 10 bases left between them. CDR3 nucleotide sequence: TGTGCCAGCAGTTTGGGGGGACTATCTGGAAACACCATATATTTT. It translates to CASSLGGLSGNTIYF.

The chain couples TRBV30 to TRBJ2-4; the match to TRBD2 covers 7 bases. The CDR3 totals 12 residues. The V gene's germline CDR1 is GTSNPN and CDR2 SVGIG (reference sequence). V shed 4 bases, J shed 4 bases, and the junction held 1 base outside the gene matches. CDR3 in DNA: TGTGCCTGGACGGGACTAAAAAACATTCAGTACTTC. Translation gives CAWTGLKNIQYF.

The chain links TRBV19 to TRBJ1-1; TRBD1 matches at 7 bases. CDR1 is LNHDA and CDR2 is SQIVND in the germline V gene (reference sequence). After removal of 5 bases from V and 0 bases from J, the junction contained 9 bases not matched to a gene. The CDR3 has 16 residues. The CDR3 bases are TGTGCCAGTAGTCTGAGGACAGGACGGATGAACACTGAAGCTTTCTTT. Residues: CASSLRTGRMNTEAFF.

Only one count was recorded for this clone. Sequence at one end of the junction differs from germline and may be a read error. The V gene is TRBV15, the J gene TRBJ1-2; 9 nucleotides line up with TRBD1. The length of the CDR3 is 14 residues. Germline values: CDR1 LNHNV, CDR2 YYDKDF (reference sequence). The CDR3 here is CATSRDRDREGYTF. The CDR3 DNA reads as TGTGCCACCAGCCGAGACCGGGACAGGGAGGGCTACACCTTC.

The chain employs TRBV19 and TRBJ2-7, with 10 bases fitting TRBD1. Per germline, CDR1 LNHDA and CDR2 SQIVND (reference sequence). The V and J ends lost 5 bases and 0 bases, in that order; junction bases with no gene match: 4. The CDR3 extends over 15 amino acids. CDR3 loop: CASSPGTGVSYEQYF. In DNA, the CDR3 is TGTGCCAGTAGTCCCGGGACAGGGGTCTCCTACGAGCAGTACTTC. The whole variable domain, remainder taken from reference TRBV19 and TRBJ2-7, is DGGITQSPKYLFRKEGQNVTLSCEQNLNHDAMYWYRQDPGQGLRLIYYSQIVNDFQKGDIAEGYSVSREKKESFPLTVTSAQKNPTAFYLCASSPGTGVSYEQYFGPGTRLTVT.

The chain recombines TRBV7-9 with TRBJ2-1, with 8 nucleotides matching TRBD2. V dropped 7 bases and J dropped 0; count of bases not matched to a gene: 2. This CDR3 is built from 14 residues. CDR1 and CDR2 (germline): SEHNR, FQNEAQ (reference sequence). For the CDR3, the DNA is TGTGCCAGCACGGGGGGGCTCTCCTACAATGAGCAGTTCTTC. Protein sequence: CASTGGLSYNEQFF.

The chain is built from TRBV27 and TRBJ2-1; TRBD2 agrees at 12 bases. This CDR3 is built from 19 residues. V shed 5 bases and J 3 bases; nucleotides not matched to a gene: 14. The germline V gene has CDR1 MNHEY and CDR2 SMNVEV (reference sequence). The CDR3 sequence is CASSPRTSGDYFRYNEQFF. The CDR3 DNA reads TGTGCCAGCAGTCCTAGGACTAGCGGGGACTACTTTCGCTACAATGAGCAGTTCTTC.

The V gene is TRBV15, the J gene TRBJ1-5, with D hard to call. Germline V lookup: CDR1 LNHNV, CDR2 YYDKDF (reference sequence). The V gene lost 4 bases and the J gene lost 5 bases, with 9 bases spanning the gap. This CDR3 has 13 residues. The CDR3 bases are TGTGCCACCAGCACCCGTTATTATCAGCCCCAGCATTTT. Protein product: CATSTRYYQPQHF.

The chain recombines TRBV6-5 with TRBJ2-7; D is unresolved. CDR1 is MNHEY and CDR2 is SVGAGI in the germline V gene. V was cut by 4 bases and J by 1 base, with 11 bases left in between. This CDR3 region has 14 residues. This CDR3 is CASSLRGISYEQYF. CDR3 DNA sequence: TGTGCCAGCAGTTTACGAGGCATATCCTACGAGCAGTACTTC.

This clone has only a few counts. The chain carries TRBV6-1 and TRBJ1-5, with a tentative D call TRBD1 (5 bases). Trimming removed 10 bases at V and 7 bases at J, with 17 bases between. Germline loops: CDR1 MNHNS, CDR2 SASEGT. The CDR3 loop spans 13 amino acids. CDR3 residues: CAIAADSDQPQHF. CDR3 DNA: TGTGCCATCGCCGCTGACAGCGACCAGCCCCAGCATTTT.

V and J are TRBV28 and TRBJ2-7; TRBD2 might be the D (6 bases). Per the germline V gene, CDR1 is MDHEN and CDR2 is SYDVKM. V was shortened by 5 bases and J by 3 bases, with 14 bases between the two germline ends. The CDR3 runs to 14 residues. CDR3 DNA sequence: TGTGCCAGCAGTCTGAGTAGCGGATTCTACGAGCAGTACTTC. Translating gives CASSLSSGFYEQYF.

The rearrangement links TRBV19 to TRBJ1-2; D is unresolved. The V and J ends lost 3 bases and 5 bases respectively, with 10 bases between them. This CDR3 contains 13 residues. Germline V gene lookup returns CDR1 LNHDA and CDR2 SQIVND (reference sequence). The CDR3 here is CASSIVAGYGYTF. The CDR3 bases are TGTGCCAGTAGTATTGTGGCGGGGTATGGCTACACCTTC.

V usage is TRBV2 and J usage is TRBJ2-3; TRBD1 agrees at 7 bases. Unmatched junction bases numbered 11, after V lost 11 bases and J lost 0 bases. CDR1 SNHLY and CDR2 FYNNEI come from the germline V gene. The CDR3 has 15 amino acids. CDR3 residues: CAYTPGGYSTDTQYF. The CDR3 region has the DNA TGTGCCTACACACCAGGGGGATATAGCACAGATACGCAGTATTTT.

The chain recombines TRBV29-1 with TRBJ2-1; 8 bases agree with TRBD2. V lost 7 bases to trimming and J lost 5 bases; unmatched junction nucleotides: 10. From germline, CDR1 is SQVTM and CDR2 ANQGSEA. CDR3 length: 14 residues. The CDR3 sequence: CSAAGTSYNNEQFF. The CDR3 region has the DNA TGCAGCGCTGCCGGGACTAGTTATAACAATGAGCAGTTCTTC.

This rearrangement joins TRBV4-2 to TRBJ1-2; 12 nucleotides match TRBD1. In germline, CDR1 is LGHNA, CDR2 YNFKEQ. This CDR3 is 16 amino acids long. V dropped 7 bases and J dropped 8; count of bases not matched to a gene: 14. The CDR3 DNA reads TGTGCCAGCAACCAGAAGGTGGGACAGGGGGCCGTCGGCTACACCTTC. The encoded protein is CASNQKVGQGAVGYTF.

This clone turned up a few times. The J gene is TRBJ1-2, the V gene TRBV4-1; D unclear. Trimming shortened V by 0 bases and J by 3 bases, and 5 bases separated the two germline ends. Germline V gene lookup returns CDR1 MGHRA and CDR2 YSYEKL. The length of the CDR3 is 13 residues. Written as DNA, the CDR3 is TGCGCCAGCAGCCAAGAGACACACTATGGCTACACCTTC. This sequence encodes CASSQETHYGYTF.

The chain has TRBV4-2 and TRBJ2-3; 7 bases map to TRBD2. There are 15 residues in the CDR3. Germline assignment: CDR1 LGHNA and CDR2 YNFKEQ. The J segment lost 2 bases and the V segment lost 0 bases, leaving 2 bases of the junction unmatched. CDR3 loop: CASSQEGTTTDTQYF. CDR3 DNA sequence: TGTGCCAGCAGCCAAGAGGGGACTACCACAGATACGCAGTATTTT.

The rearrangement joins TRBV5-6 to TRBJ2-7; the D gene is possibly TRBD1 (5 bases). V dropped 0 bases and J dropped 4 bases, with 11 bases sitting between them. The CDR3 has 14 residues. Germline CDR1 SGHDT, CDR2 YYEEEE. The CDR3 loop reads CASSLDRFGYEQYF. CDR3 bases: TGTGCCAGCAGCTTGGACAGGTTCGGATACGAGCAGTACTTC.

The CDR3 is CASSRRDRVIDGYTF. Here the CDR3 DNA reads TGTGCCAGTAGTCGCCGGGACAGGGTCATAGATGGCTACACCTTC. This chain joins TRBV19 and TRBJ1-2; 9 bases agree with TRBD1. CDR1 is LNHDA and CDR2 is SQIVND in the germline V gene (reference sequence). The V and J ends lost 5 bases and 6 bases, in that order; junction bases with no gene match: 10. The CDR3 loop spans 15 amino acids.